The present entry profiles one TCR beta chain with its context. No cognate antigen has been identified for it. The input lacks base qualities; no much larger clone sits a single base away. This sample was included in a study of blood T cell repertoires in COVID-19 (dated by TCRdb to about 2020). Looking at the study overall: Collaborator samples came from the United States, Italy and Spain and covered acute and convalescent phases of COVID-19. The prospective study material was composed of cDNA or gDNA derived from T cells, B-cell-depleted T cells, or PBMCs. Deeply sampled blood TCRbeta repertoires from subjects exposed to, actively infected with, or recovered from COVID-19 were included in the dataset. The repertoires were released in a freely available public database meant as a resource for research on the immune response to SARS-CoV-2. Samples were obtained from the ongoing ImmuneRACE study (first 160 participants) and from 950 to 1,500 subjects provided by 6 global collaborators. Nearly every sample came with metadata listing a de-identified subject ID, COVID-19 status, age in years and sex. Where available, HLA class I and class II types were taken from metadata supplied by the sample provider and were not determined by assay-based typing. Summary of the overall study and its limitations: The quantity of clinical and demographic metadata differed by source and by participant and was supplied without curation.

Participants in the prospective study were enrolled through a virtual design, were aged about 18 to 90 years, and lived in roughly 24 United States geographic areas. In the prospective study, cohorts were assigned on the basis of participant-reported clinical history obtained from a screening survey and a study questionnaire. Recovered participants in ImmuneRACE Cohort 3 were defined as having two consecutive negative NP/OP PCR tests, clearance from a healthcare professional, or resolution of symptoms. Each participant in the prospective study had whole blood, serum and a nasopharyngeal or oropharyngeal swab collected by mobile phlebotomists. Over an approximately 2-month period, participants in the prospective study had the option of providing additional blood draws and questionnaires. Prospective study blood samples were shipped either frozen or at room temperature before DNA extraction. TCRbeta CDR3 regions were amplified from genomic DNA by means of the immunoSEQ Assay, a bias-controlled multiplex PCR. In the source study's methods: The number of nucleated cells in each sample was estimated by amplification of reference gene primers within the assay. To quantify the absolute abundance of each unique TCRbeta CDR3 rearrangement, sequence reads were collapsed and filtered. For each sample, productive Simpson clonality was calculated as the square root of Simpson's diversity index across productive rearrangements. The table comes from immuneACCESS by way of TCRdb, which keeps in-frame sequences with V and J called. Part of the clones is missing from these tables; in studies checked, under half for an unresolved V gene and the rest for unknown reasons. V and J calls and clone size come straight from that table; D and trimming were deduced from the DNA. This sample is represented by more than 250,000 clones; around 86% of them were singletons. The top ten hold more than 9% of the sample.

The sequence derives from a woman aged 18-30 years who had recovered from COVID-19. The sample was PBMCs or T cells enriched from blood (not recorded which).

The CDR3 protein sequence reads: CASSFSWTVEQYF. The nucleotides read TGTGCCAGCAGTTTCTCTTGGACAGTCGAGCAGTACTTC. The sequence is built from TRBV12-3 or TRBV12-4 and TRBJ2-7; D gene: possibly TRBD1, on 6 matching bases. V is reduced by 3 bases and J by 6 bases, leaving a spacing of 12 bases between them. The cysteine opens and the phenylalanine closes a CDR3 of 13 amino acids. Of the read, only the CDR3 DNA is kept; its 39 bases are in frame from base 1.